This TCR beta chain was captured by sequencing in a study of OX40 agonist ivuxolimab in advanced cancers. CDR3 length: 14 amino acids. Per the germline V gene, CDR1 is SGHRS and CDR2 is YFSETQ. V trimming: 2 bases; J trimming: 3 bases; junction bases outside the gene matches: 4. Data came from immunoSEQ multiplex PCR; TCRdb stores just in-frame clones and leaves some out. The data show 65,000 to 75,000 clones, with more than 70% seen just once and roughly 6.1% held by the top ten. Anyone with autoimmune disease history or systemic immunosuppression was excluded. This receptor was taken from an adult with an advanced solid tumor such as melanoma, head and neck, liver or kidney cancer. The rearrangement uses TRBV5-1 and TRBJ1-1; 7 positions agree with TRBD1. The sample here was CD4+ or CD8+ T cells sorted from blood, taken in a trial of the OX40 agonist ivuxolimab. The DNA of the CDR3 is TGCGCCAGCAGCTTTCTAACAGGGGACACTGAAGCTTTCTTT. Translating it yields CASSFLTGDTEAFF.